The subject of this entry is one TCR beta chain. The data stem from a study of T cell changes during pregnancy in multiple sclerosis. The V and J ends lost 3 bases and 2 bases respectively, with 7 bases between them. This CDR3 has 13 residues. From germline, CDR1 is MNHEY and CDR2 SMNVEV (reference sequence). Some clones are missing from TCRdb's copy, which holds only in-frame ones; the method was immunoSEQ multiplex PCR. The table lists more than 85,000 clones, around 94% of them singletons. The rearrangement joins TRBV27 to TRBJ2-5; D gene ambiguous. The sample consisted of peripheral blood, taken after pregnancy. This sequence was found in a female donor in good health, enrolled as a control in a pregnancy study. The CDR3 nucleotides read TGTGCCAGCAGTTTGCTATTACAAGAGACCCAGTACTTC. Residues: CASSLLLQETQYF.